These 26 T cell receptor beta chains originate from one sample sequenced in a study of control samples from healthy donors and cancer patients. Produced via immunoSEQ multiplex PCR; TCRdb's table is partial and in-frame only. The sample lists some 410,000 clones, around 90% occurring once. The sequencing input was PBMCs. The origin of the receptors is a man between 35 and 55 years old with head and neck cancer.

The table lists this clone with a count of one. The gene calls are TRBV6-2 or TRBV6-3 and TRBJ2-2; D is uncertain. Germline V lookup: CDR1 MNHEY, CDR2 SVGEGT. Trimming removed 6 bases from V and 1 base from J, with 21 bases in between. The CDR3 sequence is 18 residues long. The CDR3 region has the DNA TGTGCCAGCAGCCGACGATTGGCCAACTCCCTGAACACCGGGGAGCTGTTTTTT. Protein sequence: CASSRRLANSLNTGELFF.

The rearrangement uses TRBV4-3 and TRBJ2-3; perhaps D is TRBD1 or TRBD2 (7 bases each). V lost 0 bases to trimming and J lost 0 bases, with 10 bases between them. CDR3 length: 16 amino acids. The V gene's germline CDR1 is LGHNA and CDR2 YSLEER. CDR3 coding DNA: TGCGCCAGCAGCCAAGATCAGGGGGGGAGCACAGATACGCAGTATTTT. It specifies CASSQDQGGSTDTQYF.

The chain's CDR3 is CASRSSSGPLNEQFF. The CDR3 DNA reads TGTGCCAGCAGGTCCTCTAGCGGGCCGCTCAATGAGCAGTTCTTC. This sequence joins TRBV9 and TRBJ2-1, with 8 bases lining up with TRBD2. The germline gives CDR1 SGDLS, CDR2 YYNGEE. This CDR3 is built from 15 residues. Trimming removed 5 bases from V and 6 bases from J; junction bases left unmatched: 10.

The chain links TRBV6-5 to TRBJ2-7; D gene ambiguous. Germline lookup yields CDR1 MNHEY and CDR2 SVGAGI. Trimming shortened V by 5 bases and J by 6 bases, and 8 bases separated the two germline ends. The CDR3 is made up of 11 amino acids. The CDR3 here is CASSRDFEQYF. The CDR3 DNA is TGTGCCAGCAGTCGAGATTTCGAGCAGTACTTC.

The chain links TRBV11-3 to TRBJ2-2; TRBD2 matches at 9 bases. CDR3 length equals 15 residues. Germline-derived CDR1 and CDR2 are SGHNT and YENEEA. Trimming cost V 3 bases and J 6 bases; bases outside gene matches: 5. DNA for the CDR3: TGTGCCAGCAGCTTTGGCGGGGGGGCCGCCGGGGAGCTGTTTTTT. It codes for CASSFGGGAAGELFF. The entire variable domain, with the rest obtained from reference TRBV11-3 and TRBJ2-2, is as follows: EAGVVQSPRYKIIEKKQPVAFWCNPISGHNTLYWYLQNLGQGPELLIRYENEEAVDDSQLPKDRFSAERLKGVDSTLKIQPAELGDSAVYLCASSFGGGAAGELFFGEGSRLTVL.

This clone was detected once. The chain has TRBV7-6 and TRBJ2-7; D not certain. The V end lost 3 bases, the J end lost 3 bases, and 9 bases lay between the germline ends. There are 13 residues in the CDR3. CDR1 SGHVS and CDR2 FNYEAQ come from the germline V gene. CDR3 sequence: CASSLGLGYEQYF. The DNA for the CDR3 is TGTGCCAGCAGCTTGGGTTTGGGCTACGAGCAGTACTTC.

This clone was counted only a few times. The V gene is TRBV5-1, the J gene TRBJ2-2; D may match TRBD1 or TRBD2 (5 bases each). V was pared by 7 bases and J by 1 base, with 8 bases between. The germline gives CDR1 SGHRS, CDR2 YFSETQ. The CDR3 has 13 amino acids. The chain's CDR3 is CASGGRNTGELFF. In nucleotides, the CDR3 is TGCGCCAGCGGGGGACGGAACACCGGGGAGCTGTTTTTT.

DNA for the CDR3: TGTGCCAGCACCTCAAGCACTGAAGCTTTCTTT. Its translation: CASTSSTEAFF. The rearrangement links TRBV28 to TRBJ1-1; D unclear. Germline CDR1 reads MDHEN; CDR2 reads SYDVKM. The CDR3 has 11 residues. With 7 bases removed from V and 4 bases from J, the gap between germline ends came to 7 bases.

The V gene is TRBV7-9, the J gene TRBJ2-7; TRBD1 matches 8 bases. The J segment lost 3 bases and the V segment lost 11 bases, leaving 6 bases of the junction unmatched. The germline V gene has CDR1 SEHNR and CDR2 FQNEAQ (reference sequence). The CDR3 has 12 amino acids. This chain's CDR3 is CAVGGQGYEQYF. The CDR3 nucleotides read TGTGCCGTCGGAGGACAGGGCTACGAGCAGTACTTC.

The chain joins TRBV2 to TRBJ1-1, with D tentatively TRBD1 (5 bases). The germline CDR1 and CDR2 sequences are SNHLY and FYNNEI. The CDR3 sequence is 13 residues long. Trimming stripped 7 bases from V and 2 bases from J, with 11 bases between. In DNA form, the CDR3 reads TGTGCCAGCAATAGAGGACAAAACACTGAAGCTTTCTTT. Protein product: CASNRGQNTEAFF. Based on the CDR3 plus reference TRBV2 and TRBJ1-1, the full variable domain is EPEVTQTPSHQVTQMGQEVILRCVPISNHLYFYWYRQILGQKVEFLVSFYNNEISEKSEIFDDQFSVERPDGSNFTLKIRSTKLEDSAMYFCASNRGQNTEAFFGQGTRLTVV.

The gene calls are TRBV6-1 and TRBJ2-5; D is ambiguous. CDR1 is MNHNS and CDR2 is SASEGT in the germline V gene. This CDR3 is 15 amino acids long. V lost 0 bases and J 0 bases, leaving 8 bases between the germline ends. DNA of the CDR3: TGTGCCAGCAGTGAAGCGCGCAACTACCAAGAGACCCAGTACTTC. This encodes CASSEARNYQETQYF.

This clone has only one observation. The chain couples TRBV9 to TRBJ2-5; D ambiguous. Trimming shortened V by 1 base and J by 1 base, and 14 bases separated the two germline ends. This CDR3 is 16 amino acids long. Looked up from germline, CDR1 is SGDLS and CDR2 is YYNGEE. The CDR3 DNA is TGTGCCAGCAGCGTAAATCCGGCGGCGGCCCAAGAGACCCAGTACTTC. It encodes CASSVNPAAAQETQYF.

The chain is built from TRBV4-1 and TRBJ1-6; 8 nucleotides align to TRBD1. Germline CDR1 MGHRA, CDR2 YSYEKL. The CDR3 length is 15 residues. V trimming: 0 bases; J trimming: 10 bases; junction bases outside the gene matches: 5. The CDR3 bases are TGCGCCAGCAGCCAAGATGGCAGGGGGCGATCACCCCTCCACTTT. It specifies CASSQDGRGRSPLHF.

The chain couples TRBV2 to TRBJ1-5; D is ambiguous. This CDR3 contains 12 residues. Germline values: CDR1 SNHLY, CDR2 FYNNEI. The germline V and J ends were trimmed by 6 bases and 9 bases, with 12 bases remaining between them. The CDR3 coding sequence is TGTGCCAGCAGCCAAAGGGTCCGGCCCCAGCATTTT. It yields the protein CASSQRVRPQHF.

The chain couples TRBV6-5 to TRBJ2-2, with D unclear. CDR3 size: 15 residues. CDR1 and CDR2 (germline): MNHEY, SVGAGI. V was trimmed by 5 bases and J by 2 bases, leaving 12 bases between them. The CDR3 nucleotides are TGTGCCAGCAGTCCCCCTGGGATCAACACCGGGGAGCTGTTTTTT. Translated: CASSPPGINTGELFF.

This rearrangement joins TRBV5-4 to TRBJ2-3; TRBD2 aligns across 9 bases. Looked up from germline, CDR1 is SGHNT and CDR2 is YYREEE (reference sequence). Trimming removed 4 bases from V and 3 bases from J; junction bases left unmatched: 15. CDR3 length: 18 residues. The CDR3 nucleotides are TGTGCCAGCAGCCCAGCGAGCGGGGGGCGAGGTAGAACAGATACGCAGTATTTT. Its translation: CASSPASGGRGRTDTQYF. Filled out from reference TRBV5-4 and TRBJ2-3, the complete variable domain reads ETGVTQSPTHLIKTRGQQVTLRCSSQSGHNTVSWYQQALGQGPQFIFQYYREEENGRGNFPPRFSGLQFPNYSSELNVNALELDDSALYLCASSPASGGRGRTDTQYFGPGTRLTVL.

The chain is built from TRBV5-3 and TRBJ2-7, with D possibly being TRBD2 (6 bases). TRBV5-3 falls under the ORF class, with uncertain function. V gave up 9 bases and J gave up 1 base, with 20 bases separating them. This CDR3 is 15 amino acids long. The chain's CDR3 is CAKGPGVLPSYEQYF. The CDR3 nucleotides are TGTGCCAAGGGCCCGGGGGTTCTCCCATCCTACGAGCAGTACTTC.

The chain couples TRBV10-2 to TRBJ2-1; no clear D gene. The CDR3 totals 10 residues. V was clipped by 8 bases and J by 4 bases, with 3 bases between them. Germline V gives CDR1 WSHSY, CDR2 SAAADI. The CDR3 loop is CASGYNEQFF. DNA for the CDR3: TGCGCCAGCGGTTACAATGAGCAGTTCTTC.

The rearrangement uses TRBV19 and TRBJ2-1, with a weak D call TRBD1 (5 bases). Germline V gene sequence: CDR1 LNHDA, CDR2 SQIVND (reference sequence). The V gene lost 1 base and the J gene lost 8 bases, with 15 bases spanning the gap. This CDR3 has 15 residues. The CDR3 DNA is TGTGCCAGTAGTATAGTGGGGCTGGATGAGGATGAGCAGTTCTTC. Translated: CASSIVGLDEDEQFF.

The genes are TRBV2 and TRBJ2-3; the match to TRBD2 covers 8 bases. Germline CDR1 reads SNHLY; CDR2 reads FYNNEI. With 3 bases clipped from V and 0 bases from J, the junction kept 2 bases outside the gene matches. This CDR3 has 15 residues. CDR3 residues: CASSDGGRSTDTQYF. CDR3 nucleotide sequence: TGTGCCAGCAGTGATGGCGGGAGGAGCACAGATACGCAGTATTTT.

DNA of the CDR3: TGTGCCAGCACGACAGGGGGCTTTGGCTACACCTTC. The encoded protein is CASTTGGFGYTF. The rearrangement joins TRBV28 to TRBJ1-2; 10 bases align to TRBD1. The trim removed 7 bases at V and 7 bases at J, leaving 3 bases unmatched. The CDR3 length is 12 residues. From germline, CDR1 is MDHEN and CDR2 SYDVKM.

The CDR3 loop reads CASSPRNLRTSGVNTGELFF. CDR3 bases: TGCGCCAGCAGCCCAAGAAATCTTCGGACTAGCGGGGTGAACACCGGGGAGCTGTTTTTT. The chain couples TRBV5-1 to TRBJ2-2, with TRBD2 matching 12 bases. Germline loops: CDR1 SGHRS, CDR2 YFSETQ. The V and J ends lost 4 bases and 1 base, in that order; junction bases with no gene match: 14. The CDR3 consists of 20 residues.

The rearrangement links TRBV19 to TRBJ1-4; 8 nucleotides agree with TRBD1. Germline values: CDR1 LNHDA, CDR2 SQIVND (reference sequence). The CDR3 has 12 amino acids. V was pared by 6 bases and J by 14 bases, with 8 bases of the junction left unmatched. CDR3 in amino acids: CASSGAGQALFF. Here the CDR3 DNA reads TGTGCCAGTAGCGGGGCGGGACAGGCCCTGTTTTTT.

V is TRBV14 and J is TRBJ2-3, with D perhaps TRBD2 (5 bases). This CDR3 has 18 residues. The ends were cut back, 0 bases at V and 6 bases at J, with 22 bases in the middle. Germline assignment: CDR1 SGHDN and CDR2 FVKESK. The CDR3 region is CASSQEYGPYGERDTQYF. The CDR3 DNA is TGTGCCAGCAGCCAAGAATACGGCCCGTACGGGGAACGGGATACGCAGTATTTT. Filled out from reference TRBV14 and TRBJ2-3, the complete variable domain reads EAGVTQFPSHSVIEKGQTVTLRCDPISGHDNLYWYRRVMGKEIKFLLHFVKESKQDESGMPNNRFLAERTGGTYSTLKVQPAELEDSGVYFCASSQEYGPYGERDTQYFGPGTRLTVL.

This chain links TRBV19 with TRBJ2-1; 10 bases are shared with TRBD2. Germline CDR1 is LNHDA and CDR2 is SQIVND (reference sequence). The CDR3 runs to 15 residues. With V trimmed by 4 bases and J by 1 base, 1 base remained unmatched. CDR3: CASSSSGRSYNEQFF. CDR3 nucleotides: TGTGCCAGTAGTAGTAGCGGGAGGTCCTACAATGAGCAGTTCTTC.

The genes are TRBV28 and TRBJ1-5, with D unclear. Germline values: CDR1 MDHEN, CDR2 SYDVKM. Deletions cut 8 bases from V and 4 bases from J, with 12 bases between. CDR3 length: 13 amino acids. For the CDR3, the DNA is TGTGCCAGCGCCAAGGCGGGGAATCAGCCCCAGCATTTT. Amino acids: CASAKAGNQPQHF. Full variable domain (rest looked up from reference TRBV28 and TRBJ1-5): DVKVTQSSRYLVKRTGEKVFLECVQDMDHENMFWYRQDPGLGLRLIYFSYDVKMKEKGDIPEGYSVSREKKERFSLILESASTNQTSMYLCASAKAGNQPQHFGDGTRLSIL.